This is a list of T cell receptor beta chains from one sample in a study of cytomegalovirus exposure and HLA in healthy donors. The repertoire was sequenced with immunoSEQ multiplex PCR; TCRdb's copy has only in-frame clones and lacks some. The data contain 150,000 to 200,000 clones, approximately 80% of them seen just once; the ten biggest clones take up about 7.4%. Material: PBMCs. The receptors derive from a male donor in good health and CMV-seropositive. Each CDR3 is given with its conserved first and last residue. The order of the fields is D gene, J gene, V gene, clone size, CDR3 DNA, CDR3 protein. D genes are given only for firm matches. Clone size appears in some rows only: once, few, many, or a class for an expanded clone.

>-|TRBJ2-5|TRBV5-6|-
TGTGCCAGCAGCCCCCTAGGAGCCCTCCTCACCGAGACCCAGTACTTC
CASSPLGALLTETQYF
>-|TRBJ1-1|TRBV6-4|-
TGTGCCAGCAGTGATTACCCTCAGGGGTCCACTGAAGCTTTCTTT
CASSDYPQGSTEAFF
>TRBD1|TRBJ2-7|TRBV5-1|-
TGCGCCAGCAGCTTGGGGGGGACAGGGGGCCCCTACGAGCAGTACTTC
CASSLGGTGGPYEQYF
>-|TRBJ2-1|TRBV7-6|-
TGTGCCAGCAGCTTAGTATGGCCTGAGCAGTTCTTC
CASSLVWPEQFF
>-|TRBJ2-7|TRBV18|few
TGTGCCAGCTCACCCCAGGTGGGTTACGAGCAGTACTTC
CASSPQVGYEQYF
>TRBD2|TRBJ2-4|TRBV29-1|-
TGCAGCGTGGCGACTAGCGGGGGGGCTGGAAACATTCAGTACTTC
CSVATSGGAGNIQYF
>-|TRBJ1-6|TRBV6-6|-
TGTGCCACCATCGCAGGGGCCTTGCCCCTCCACTTT
CATIAGALPLHF
>-|TRBJ1-1|TRBV4-3|-
TGCGCCAGCAGCCCGGACAGAGAATACACTGAAGCTTTCTTT
CASSPDREYTEAFF
>-|TRBJ2-7|TRBV10-2|once
TGCGCCAGCGCAGGGGACTCCTACGAGCAGTACTTC
CASAGDSYEQYF
>-|TRBJ1-1|TRBV7-2|-
TGTGCCAGCAGCCCGAGCAGGCTTGGTGAAGCTTTCTTT
CASSPSRLGEAFF
>-|TRBJ1-1|TRBV10-3|-
TGTGCCATCAGGGCCGACCCCGGGACTGAAGCTTTCTTT
CAIRADPGTEAFF
>-|TRBJ1-4|TRBV5-1|-
TGCGCCAGCAGACCCGAGACCGGAGGACTGTTTTTT
CASRPETGGLFF
>-|TRBJ1-2|TRBV6-6|-
TGTGCCAGTACCCAGGCCCAGGGTCGCTATGGCTACACCTTC
CASTQAQGRYGYTF
>-|TRBJ1-1|TRBV4-1|-
TGCGCCAGCAGCCAAGATAGGGGGAGTGAAGCTTTCTTT
CASSQDRGSEAFF
>TRBD1|TRBJ2-2|TRBV12-5|-
TGTGCTAGTGGAACGGGACAGGGAAGCACCGGGGAGCTGTTTTTT
CASGTGQGSTGELFF
>-|TRBJ2-7|TRBV30|-
TGTGCCTGGAGTGAGGCAGGGCCCCCACTGCAGCAGTACTTC
CAWSEAGPPLQQYF
>-|TRBJ1-5|TRBV6-5|-
TGTGCCAGCAGTTATGGCCTTGATCAGCCCCAGCATTTT
CASSYGLDQPQHF
>-|TRBJ2-3|TRBV6-1|-
TGTGCCAGCAGAGGTCAGCGAACAGGGAGTGTGTATTTT
CASRGQRTGSVYF
>-|TRBJ2-1|TRBV2|once
TGTGCCAGCAGTGAATTTATGTATGAGCAGTTCTTC
CASSEFMYEQFF
>TRBD1|TRBJ2-5|TRBV7-3|once
TGTGCCAGCAGCTCCATCATTAACCGACAGGGCCAGACCCAGTACTTC
CASSSIINRQGQTQYF
>-|TRBJ2-7|TRBV11-2|-
TGTGCCAGCAGCTTATCCTTGGGGTTAGCCGAGGGTAGCTCCTACGAGCAGTACTTC
CASSLSLGLAEGSSYEQYF
>TRBD2|TRBJ2-3|TRBV2|once
TGTGCCAGCAGTGAAGGAACAAGCGGGGTTGCGAACACGCAGTATTTT
CASSEGTSGVANTQYF
>-|TRBJ1-1|TRBV5-4|-
TGTGCCAGCAGACCAGGGGCGAACACTGAAGCTTTCTTT
CASRPGANTEAFF
>-|TRBJ1-1|TRBV4-3|-
TGCGCCAGCAGCCAAGATCTCGGCACTGAAGCTTTCTTT
CASSQDLGTEAFF
>TRBD2|TRBJ2-1|TRBV30|-
TGTGCCTGGAGTGTAGGGGTAGCGGGTGAGCAGTTCTTC
CAWSVGVAGEQFF
>-|TRBJ1-1|TRBV29-1|-
TGCAGCGTACCCAGGAACACTGAAGCTTTCTTT
CSVPRNTEAFF
>-|TRBJ1-6|TRBV6-6|-
TGTGCCAGCAGTTACTTAACAGTGATTAATTCACCCCTCCACTTT
CASSYLTVINSPLHF
>TRBD1|TRBJ1-2|TRBV6-5|few
TGTGCCAGCTCCGATCTACAGGGGGAGTATGGCTACACCTTC
CASSDLQGEYGYTF
>TRBD2|TRBJ2-1|TRBV19|-
TGTGCCAGTAGTGTACTAGCGGGGGGGCACAATGAGCAGTTCTTC
CASSVLAGGHNEQFF
>-|TRBJ1-2|TRBV6-5|-
TGTGCCAGCAGTTCCTCTCCGTATGGCTACACCTTC
CASSSSPYGYTF
>-|TRBJ1-2|TRBV5-8|-
TGTGCGATCCTCGGGGGAGGTCCCTATGGCTACACCTTC
CAILGGGPYGYTF
>-|TRBJ1-1|TRBV5-4|-
TGTGCCAGCAGCCCCCTGGGGGGTGAAGCTTTCTTT
CASSPLGGEAFF
>TRBD1|TRBJ2-3|TRBV5-1|-
TGCGCCAGCAGCTGGAGACAGGGGGCGCCGGATACGCAGTATTTT
CASSWRQGAPDTQYF
>-|TRBJ2-5|TRBV6-5|-
TGTGCCAGCGCTGCGACGGGCGGGGCCCAAGAGACCCAGTACTTC
CASAATGGAQETQYF
>-|TRBJ1-1|TRBV7-9|-
TGTGCCAGCAGCCAAGATGGACGGGAGAACACTGAAGCTTTCTTT
CASSQDGRENTEAFF
>-|TRBJ2-5|TRBV7-8|-
TGTGCCAGCAGCTTACGGCGAAGTAGCAGTGGAGAGCAGTACTTC
CASSLRRSSSGEQYF
>-|TRBJ1-1|TRBV5-6|-
TGTGCCAGCAGCTTCCGAGCCCGTCTTGAAGCTTTCTTT
CASSFRARLEAFF
>TRBD1|TRBJ1-6|TRBV6-5|once
TGTGCCAGCAGGTCCGGGACAGATAATTCACCCCTCCACTTT
CASRSGTDNSPLHF
>-|TRBJ2-7|TRBV27|few
TGTGCCAGCAGTTACACAGGGCCTACCTACGAGCAGTACTTC
CASSYTGPTYEQYF
>-|TRBJ2-5|TRBV5-1|once
TGCGCCAGCAGCTTGTCGCCGAGGGAGACCCAGTACTTC
CASSLSPRETQYF
>-|TRBJ1-5|TRBV6-5|once
TGTGCCAGCAGTTTCCAGGGGCAGCCCCAGCATTTT
CASSFQGQPQHF
>TRBD1|TRBJ1-1|TRBV9|-
TGTGCCAGCAGCGCCTCACGGACAGGGGGCATGAACACTGAAGCTTTCTTT
CASSASRTGGMNTEAFF
>TRBD2|TRBJ2-2|TRBV9|once
TGTGCCAGCAGCCCAAGGACTAGCGGGGTAGGGGAGCTGTTTTTT
CASSPRTSGVGELFF
>-|TRBJ2-2|TRBV2|few
TGTGCCAGCAGTGTAGATACGGGGGAGCTGTTTTTT
CASSVDTGELFF
>-|TRBJ1-2|TRBV5-6|-
TGTGCCAGCCGCCGCGCAGGGTCCTATGGCTACACCTTC
CASRRAGSYGYTF
>TRBD2|TRBJ2-3|TRBV27|few
TGTGCCAGCAGTTTGACTAGCGGGAGACTAAGCACAGATACGCAGTATTTT
CASSLTSGRLSTDTQYF
>-|TRBJ1-1|TRBV11-2|-
TGTGCCAGCAGCATGGGGGGTTCGGGCACTGAAGCTTTCTTT
CASSMGGSGTEAFF
>TRBD1|TRBJ2-2|TRBV6-5|-
TGTGCCAGCAGTTACCCGGGACAGCAGAACACCGGGGAGCTGTTTTTT
CASSYPGQQNTGELFF
>-|TRBJ1-3|TRBV5-1|-
TGCGCCAGCAGCTTGGAGGAGGGGTCTTACTCTGGAAACACCATATATTTT
CASSLEEGSYSGNTIYF
>-|TRBJ1-2|TRBV7-8|-
TGTGCCAGCAGCTCCCAGGGGTTACAGGGAGTTGATGGCTACACCTTC
CASSSQGLQGVDGYTF
>TRBD1|TRBJ1-4|TRBV7-8|-
TGTGCCAGCAGCTTCTACAGGGGGCTGAGGACTAATGAAAAACTGTTTTTT
CASSFYRGLRTNEKLFF
>-|TRBJ1-6|TRBV14|-
TGTGCCAGCAGCGCAGGGAACTCACCCCTCCACTTT
CASSAGNSPLHF
>-|TRBJ1-5|TRBV4-1|few
TGCGCCAGCAGCCAAGGAATTCGGAGCAATCAGCCCCAGCATTTT
CASSQGIRSNQPQHF
>TRBD1|TRBJ2-7|TRBV7-8|-
TGTGCCAGCAGCTCCCGGGACAGGGGACGCACTCGCCCCTACGAGCAGTACTTC
CASSSRDRGRTRPYEQYF
>TRBD2|TRBJ2-2|TRBV7-6|-
TGTGCCAGCAGCAGCGAGCAGCGGGGGGGCCGGGAGCTGTTTTTT
CASSSEQRGGRELFF
>TRBD2|TRBJ2-5|TRBV30|-
TGTGCCTGGAGTGTAGCGGGGGGGTCGACGGAGGAGACCCAGTACTTC
CAWSVAGGSTEETQYF
>-|TRBJ1-1|TRBV6-1|-
TGTGCCAGCAGTGAAGACAGGCGCGGGAACACTGAAGCTTTCTTT
CASSEDRRGNTEAFF
>-|TRBJ2-1|TRBV7-9|-
TGTGCCAGCAGCCCGTATGGGCAGCCGGTACAAGCCTCCTACAATGAGCAGTTCTTC
CASSPYGQPVQASYNEQFF
>-|TRBJ2-7|TRBV27|once
TGTGCCAGCAGTTCGGACAGAAGGGACGAGCAGTACTTC
CASSSDRRDEQYF
>-|TRBJ2-3|TRBV4-1|-
TGCGCCAGCAGCCAAGCTGGGGGCCCACTTTACACAGATACGCAGTATTTT
CASSQAGGPLYTDTQYF